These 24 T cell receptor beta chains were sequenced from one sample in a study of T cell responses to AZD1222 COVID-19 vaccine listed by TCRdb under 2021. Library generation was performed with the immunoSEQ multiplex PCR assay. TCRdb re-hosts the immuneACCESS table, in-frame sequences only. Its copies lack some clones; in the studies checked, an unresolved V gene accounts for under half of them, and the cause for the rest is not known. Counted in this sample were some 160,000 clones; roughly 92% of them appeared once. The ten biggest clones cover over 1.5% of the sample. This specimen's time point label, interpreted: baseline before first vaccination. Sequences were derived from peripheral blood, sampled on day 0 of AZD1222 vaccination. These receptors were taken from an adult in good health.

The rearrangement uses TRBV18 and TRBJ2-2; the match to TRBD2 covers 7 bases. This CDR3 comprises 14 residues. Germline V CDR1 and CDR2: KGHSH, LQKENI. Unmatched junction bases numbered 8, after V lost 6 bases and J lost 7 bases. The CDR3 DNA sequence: TGTGCCAGCTCGTTCGGTGGACTAGGCGGGGAGCTGTTTTTT. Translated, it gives CASSFGGLGGELFF.

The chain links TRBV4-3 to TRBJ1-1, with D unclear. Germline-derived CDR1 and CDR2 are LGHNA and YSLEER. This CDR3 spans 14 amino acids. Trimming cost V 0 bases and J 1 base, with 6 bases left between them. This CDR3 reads CASSQDYRNTEAFF. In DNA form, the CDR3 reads TGCGCCAGCAGCCAAGATTACAGGAACACTGAAGCTTTCTTT.

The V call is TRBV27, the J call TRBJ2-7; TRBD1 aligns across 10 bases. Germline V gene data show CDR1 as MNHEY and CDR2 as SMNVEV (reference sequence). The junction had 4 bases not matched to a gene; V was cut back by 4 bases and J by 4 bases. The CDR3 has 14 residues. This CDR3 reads CASSWDRGGYEQYF. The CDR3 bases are TGTGCCAGCAGTTGGGACAGGGGAGGGTACGAGCAGTACTTC.

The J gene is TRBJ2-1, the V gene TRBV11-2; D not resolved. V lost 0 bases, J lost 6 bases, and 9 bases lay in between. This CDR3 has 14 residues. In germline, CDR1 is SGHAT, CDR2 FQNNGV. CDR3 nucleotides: TGTGCCAGCAGCTTAGATCTCCAAATCAATGAGCAGTTCTTC. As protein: CASSLDLQINEQFF.

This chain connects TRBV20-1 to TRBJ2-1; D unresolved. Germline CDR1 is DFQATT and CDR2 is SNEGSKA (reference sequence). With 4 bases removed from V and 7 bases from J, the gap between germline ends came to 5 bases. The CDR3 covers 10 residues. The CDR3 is CSAIRNEQFF. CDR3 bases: TGCAGTGCTATTCGTAATGAGCAGTTCTTC.

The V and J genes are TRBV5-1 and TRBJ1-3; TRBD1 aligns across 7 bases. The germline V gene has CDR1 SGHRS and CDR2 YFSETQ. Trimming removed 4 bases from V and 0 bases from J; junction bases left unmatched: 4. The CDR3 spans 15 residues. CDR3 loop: CASSPGQSSGNTIYF. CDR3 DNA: TGCGCCAGCAGCCCGGGACAGTCCTCTGGAAACACCATATATTTT.

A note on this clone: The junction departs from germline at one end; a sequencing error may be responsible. The DNA for the CDR3 is TGCGCCAGCAGTTTGGAGGGAACCAACTATGGCTACACCTTC. Translated, it gives CASSLEGTNYGYTF. The rearrangement uses TRBV5-1 and TRBJ1-2, with unresolved D. This CDR3 spans 14 amino acids. Germline assignment: CDR1 SGHRS and CDR2 YFSETQ.

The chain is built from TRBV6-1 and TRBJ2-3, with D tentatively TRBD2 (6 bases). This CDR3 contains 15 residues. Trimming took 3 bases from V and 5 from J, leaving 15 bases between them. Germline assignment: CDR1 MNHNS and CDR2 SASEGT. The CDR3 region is CASSEVGRRGDTQYF. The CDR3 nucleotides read TGTGCCAGCAGTGAGGTGGGGAGGAGGGGAGATACGCAGTATTTT.

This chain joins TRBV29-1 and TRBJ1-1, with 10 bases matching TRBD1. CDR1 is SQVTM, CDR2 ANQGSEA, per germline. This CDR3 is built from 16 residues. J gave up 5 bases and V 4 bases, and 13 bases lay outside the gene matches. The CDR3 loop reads CSVVPGTGAAVTEAFF. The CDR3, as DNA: TGCAGCGTTGTGCCCGGGACAGGGGCTGCGGTGACTGAAGCTTTCTTT.

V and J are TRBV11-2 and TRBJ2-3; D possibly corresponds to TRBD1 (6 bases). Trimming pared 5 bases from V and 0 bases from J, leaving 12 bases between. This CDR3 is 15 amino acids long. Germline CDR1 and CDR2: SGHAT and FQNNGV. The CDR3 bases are TGTGCCAGCAGCCCACTGACAGGTAGCACAGATACGCAGTATTTT. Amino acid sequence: CASSPLTGSTDTQYF.

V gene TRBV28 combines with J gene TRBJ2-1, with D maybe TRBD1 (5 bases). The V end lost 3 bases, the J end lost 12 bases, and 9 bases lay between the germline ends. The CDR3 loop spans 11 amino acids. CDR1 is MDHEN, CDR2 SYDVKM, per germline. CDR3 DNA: TGTGCCAGCAGTTTGGGGCTCGCGCAGTTCTTC. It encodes CASSLGLAQFF.

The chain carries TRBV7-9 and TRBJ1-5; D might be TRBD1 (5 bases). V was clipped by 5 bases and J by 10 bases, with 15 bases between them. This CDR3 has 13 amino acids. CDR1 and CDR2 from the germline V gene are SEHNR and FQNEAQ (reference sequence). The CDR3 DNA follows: TGTGCCAGCAGCCCCAGGGACTTGGGACCCCAGCATTTT. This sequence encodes CASSPRDLGPQHF.

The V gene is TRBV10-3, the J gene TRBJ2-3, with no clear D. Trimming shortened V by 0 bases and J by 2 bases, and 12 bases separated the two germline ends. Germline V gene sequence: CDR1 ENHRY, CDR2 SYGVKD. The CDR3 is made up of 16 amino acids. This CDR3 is CAISESTRGTTDTQYF. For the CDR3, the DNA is TGTGCCATCAGTGAGTCGACTCGCGGCACCACAGATACGCAGTATTTT.

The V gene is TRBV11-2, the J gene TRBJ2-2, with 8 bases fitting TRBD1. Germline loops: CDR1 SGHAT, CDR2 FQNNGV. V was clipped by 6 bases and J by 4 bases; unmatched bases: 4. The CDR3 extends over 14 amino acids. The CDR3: CASRVDRATGELFF. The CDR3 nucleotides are TGTGCCAGCAGAGTGGACAGGGCCACCGGGGAGCTGTTTTTT.

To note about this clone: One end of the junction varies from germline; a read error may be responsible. The CDR3 region has the DNA TGTGCTAGCAGCCACTCGACAGGCCCTCTCACCGGGGAGCTGTTTTTT. Amino acid sequence: CASSHSTGPLTGELFF. V usage is TRBV7-7 and J usage is TRBJ2-2; D possibly corresponds to TRBD1 (6 bases). In germline, CDR1 is SSHAT, CDR2 FNYEAQ (reference sequence). The CDR3 spans 16 residues.

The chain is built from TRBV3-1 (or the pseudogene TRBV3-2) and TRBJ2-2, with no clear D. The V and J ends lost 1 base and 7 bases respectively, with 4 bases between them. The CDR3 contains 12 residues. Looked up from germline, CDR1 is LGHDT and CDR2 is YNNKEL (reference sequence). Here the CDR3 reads CASSQVGGELFF. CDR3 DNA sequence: TGTGCCAGCAGCCAAGTTGGCGGGGAGCTGTTTTTT.

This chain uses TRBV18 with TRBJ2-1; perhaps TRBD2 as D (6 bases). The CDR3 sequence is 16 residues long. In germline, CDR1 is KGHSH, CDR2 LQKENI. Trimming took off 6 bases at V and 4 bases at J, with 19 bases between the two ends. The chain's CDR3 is CASSHYSEGRYNEQFF. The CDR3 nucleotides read TGTGCCAGCTCCCACTATTCCGAGGGGAGGTACAATGAGCAGTTCTTC.

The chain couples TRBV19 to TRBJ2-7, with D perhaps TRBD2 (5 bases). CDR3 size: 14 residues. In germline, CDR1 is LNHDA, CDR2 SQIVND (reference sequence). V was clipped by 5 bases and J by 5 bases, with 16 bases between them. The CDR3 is CASSSPGFRNEQYF. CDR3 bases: TGTGCCAGTAGTTCCCCGGGATTTAGAAACGAGCAGTACTTC.

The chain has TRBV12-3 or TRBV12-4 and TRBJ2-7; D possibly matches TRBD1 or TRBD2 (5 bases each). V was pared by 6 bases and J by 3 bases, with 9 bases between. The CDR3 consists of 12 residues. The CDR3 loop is CASRRDGYEQYF. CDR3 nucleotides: TGTGCCAGCAGACGGGACGGCTACGAGCAGTACTTC.

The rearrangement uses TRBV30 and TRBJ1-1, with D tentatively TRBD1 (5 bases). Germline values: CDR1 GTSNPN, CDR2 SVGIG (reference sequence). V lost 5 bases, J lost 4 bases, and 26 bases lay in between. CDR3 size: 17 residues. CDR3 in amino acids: CAWLRARASRGVTEAFF. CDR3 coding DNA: TGTGCCTGGCTCCGTGCCCGCGCGAGCCGGGGGGTCACTGAAGCTTTCTTT. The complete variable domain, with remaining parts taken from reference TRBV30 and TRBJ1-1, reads SQTIHQWPATLVQPVGSPLSLECTVEGTSNPNLYWYRQAAGRGLQLLFYSVGIGQISSEVPQNLSASRPQDRQFILSSKKLLLSDSGFYLCAWLRARASRGVTEAFFGQGTRLTVV.

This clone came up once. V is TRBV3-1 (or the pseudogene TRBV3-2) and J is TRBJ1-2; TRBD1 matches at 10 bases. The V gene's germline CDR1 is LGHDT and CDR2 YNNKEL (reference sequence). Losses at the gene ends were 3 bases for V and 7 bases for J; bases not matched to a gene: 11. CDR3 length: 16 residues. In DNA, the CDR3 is TGTGCCAGCAGCCACGTCCCGGGACAGGGGCTGGGTGGCTACACCTTC. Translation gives CASSHVPGQGLGGYTF.

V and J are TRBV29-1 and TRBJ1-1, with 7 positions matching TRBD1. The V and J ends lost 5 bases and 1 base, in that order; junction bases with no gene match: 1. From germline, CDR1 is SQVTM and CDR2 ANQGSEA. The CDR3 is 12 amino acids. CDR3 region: CSVRQGNTEAFF. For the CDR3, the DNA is TGCAGCGTTCGACAGGGGAACACTGAAGCTTTCTTT.

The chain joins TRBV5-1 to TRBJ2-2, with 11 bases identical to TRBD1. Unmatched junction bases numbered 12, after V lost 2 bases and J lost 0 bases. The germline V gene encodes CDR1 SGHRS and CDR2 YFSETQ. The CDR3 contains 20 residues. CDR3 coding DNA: TGCGCCAGCAGCTTTATTTTGGTCGGGACAGGGGGACCGAACACCGGGGAGCTGTTTTTT. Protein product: CASSFILVGTGGPNTGELFF.

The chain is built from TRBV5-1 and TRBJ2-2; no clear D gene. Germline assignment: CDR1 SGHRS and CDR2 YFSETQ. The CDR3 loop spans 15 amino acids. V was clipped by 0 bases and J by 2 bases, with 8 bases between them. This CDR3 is CASSLVSVNTGELFF. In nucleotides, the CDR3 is TGCGCCAGCAGCTTGGTGTCAGTAAACACCGGGGAGCTGTTTTTT.